These 31 T cell receptor beta chains came from one sample sequenced in a study of blood T cell repertoires in COVID-19. Repertoires were generated with immunoSEQ multiplex PCR, while TCRdb's copy carries only in-frame clones and drops some. The profile covers about 300,000 clones, with 90% to 95% appearing a single time and 2.2% taken by the ten largest. Sequencing input: peripheral blood. The receptors derive from a woman in her 30s with COVID-19, enrolled during active disease.

V is TRBV18 and J is TRBJ2-2; a weak D match, TRBD1 (5 bases). The V gene's germline CDR1 is KGHSH and CDR2 LQKENI. Trimming removed 3 bases at V and 3 bases at J, with 11 bases between. This CDR3 region has 15 residues. The CDR3, as DNA: TGTGCCAGCTCACCCCACCAGGGTGACACCGGGGAGCTGTTTTTT. It translates to CASSPHQGDTGELFF.

CDR3 bases: TGTGCCAGCAGCGACAGGGTCGGGAAGACTGAAGCTTTCTTT. It translates to CASSDRVGKTEAFF. The chain carries TRBV3-1 (or the pseudogene TRBV3-2) and TRBJ1-1, with 7 bases matching TRBD1. Germline CDR1 is LGHDT and CDR2 is YNNKEL (reference sequence). The CDR3 is 14 residues long. The V segment lost 5 bases and the J segment 5 bases; nucleotides outside the gene matches: 8.

The chain couples TRBV11-2 to TRBJ2-7; 7 bases align to TRBD1. Germline loops: CDR1 SGHAT, CDR2 FQNNGV. With 5 bases clipped from V and 2 bases from J, the junction kept 12 bases outside the gene matches. This CDR3 has 16 residues. CDR3 bases: TGTGCCAGCAGCCCGAGTAGGGGGACAGTCCCCTACGAGCAGTACTTC. Protein sequence: CASSPSRGTVPYEQYF.

The chain employs TRBV12-5 and TRBJ2-1, with D tentatively TRBD2 (5 bases). Trimming stripped 1 base from V and 7 bases from J, with 17 bases between. This CDR3 has 16 residues. Germline V gives CDR1 LGHNT, CDR2 FRNRAP. In DNA form, the CDR3 reads TGTGCTAGTGGTTTGGCACCCCATAGCGCGAGGAATGAGCAGTTCTTC. This gives the protein CASGLAPHSARNEQFF.

This rearrangement joins TRBV4-2 to TRBJ1-1, with D hard to call. The germline V and J ends were trimmed by 2 bases and 1 base, with 11 bases remaining between them. Germline loops: CDR1 LGHNA, CDR2 YNFKEQ. The CDR3 has 15 amino acids. This chain's CDR3 is CASSQSEGENTEAFF. The CDR3 DNA reads TGTGCCAGCAGCCAATCGGAGGGTGAGAACACTGAAGCTTTCTTT.

This chain uses TRBV18 with TRBJ1-1; 10 bases match TRBD1. V shed 1 base, J shed 5 bases, and the junction held 4 bases outside the gene matches. Germline V gene data show CDR1 as KGHSH and CDR2 as LQKENI. This CDR3 is built from 15 residues. The CDR3 sequence: CASSPQGTGETEAFF. CDR3 sequence (DNA): TGTGCCAGCTCACCACAGGGGACAGGGGAAACTGAAGCTTTCTTT.

Points on this clone: The sample has other DNA sequences that encode this CDR3 too. This chain links TRBV6-2 or TRBV6-3 with TRBJ2-1, with 16 bases identical to TRBD2. Unmatched junction bases numbered 6, after V lost 3 bases and J lost 10 bases. Germline V lookup: CDR1 MNHEY, CDR2 SVGEGT. CDR3 length equals 16 residues. Here the CDR3 reads CASSYRGLAGGQEQFF. CDR3 nucleotides: TGTGCCAGCAGTTATCGGGGACTAGCGGGAGGGCAAGAGCAGTTCTTC.

Concerning this clone itself: Additional DNA sequences in this sample encode the identical CDR3. CDR3 amino acids: CASSPTGGNYGYTF. The DNA for the CDR3 is TGCGCCAGCAGCCCGACAGGGGGCAACTATGGCTACACCTTC. This chain links TRBV5-1 with TRBJ1-2, with 10 bases fitting TRBD1. The V and J ends lost 4 bases and 2 bases, in that order; junction bases with no gene match: 2. The germline CDR1 and CDR2 sequences are SGHRS and YFSETQ. The CDR3 covers 14 residues.

The V and J genes are TRBV28 and TRBJ2-1; TRBD2 aligns across 13 bases. CDR3 length equals 18 residues. CDR1 MDHEN and CDR2 SYDVKM come from the germline V gene. V was clipped by 4 bases and J by 1 base; unmatched bases: 7. CDR3: CASSSWKLAGGSYNEQFF. CDR3 in DNA: TGTGCCAGCAGTTCCTGGAAACTAGCGGGAGGGTCCTACAATGAGCAGTTCTTC.

V is TRBV7-9 and J is TRBJ1-2, with 10 bases identical to TRBD1. Germline trimming cut 4 bases from V and 6 bases from J; bases unmatched to any gene: 20. The CDR3 is 19 residues long. Germline-derived CDR1 and CDR2 are SEHNR and FQNEAQ (reference sequence). The CDR3 loop is CASSSNGQGVNIFSDGYTF. In DNA, the CDR3 is TGTGCCAGCAGCTCAAACGGACAGGGGGTGAACATCTTTTCTGATGGCTACACCTTC.

This chain uses TRBV24-1 with TRBJ1-5; D may be TRBD1 (6 bases). V lost 4 bases, J lost 1 base, and 16 bases lay in between. Looked up from germline, CDR1 is KGHDR and CDR2 is SFDVKD. The CDR3 contains 17 residues. The CDR3 is CATSETGGQGSNQPQHF. The CDR3 bases are TGTGCCACCAGTGAGACGGGGGGGCAGGGGAGCAATCAGCCCCAGCATTTT.

This clone was seen once. This CDR3 is also generated by other DNA sequences in the sample. The rearrangement uses TRBV5-1 and TRBJ2-1, with 10 bases lining up with TRBD2. Trimming cost V 1 base and J 7 bases; bases outside gene matches: 5. CDR3 length: 15 amino acids. Germline V CDR1 and CDR2: SGHRS, YFSETQ. CDR3 loop: CASSLTSGEYNEQFF. CDR3 nucleotide sequence: TGCGCCAGCAGCTTGACTAGCGGGGAGTATAATGAGCAGTTCTTC.

The chain links TRBV2 to TRBJ1-2; 9 bases align to TRBD1. After removal of 4 bases from V and 7 bases from J, the junction contained 7 bases not matched to a gene. This CDR3 contains 14 residues. Germline CDR1 is SNHLY and CDR2 is FYNNEI. The CDR3 bases are TGTGCCAGCAGTGTGGACAGGGGCCGGGTTGGCTACACCTTC. It translates to CASSVDRGRVGYTF.

This rearrangement joins TRBV3-1 (or the pseudogene TRBV3-2) to TRBJ1-5, with D perhaps TRBD1 (5 bases). This CDR3 comprises 17 residues. Germline V CDR1 and CDR2: LGHDT, YNNKEL (reference sequence). Trimming left V 1 base short and J 7 bases short, with 20 bases between. The CDR3 protein is CASSQGNSGGDGQPQHF. DNA for the CDR3: TGTGCCAGCAGCCAAGGAAATTCGGGGGGGGACGGCCAGCCCCAGCATTTT.

The chain has TRBV5-1 and TRBJ2-3, with 9 bases fitting TRBD2. V lost 5 bases to trimming and J lost 6 bases; unmatched junction nucleotides: 7. CDR3 length: 14 residues. Germline CDR1 reads SGHRS; CDR2 reads YFSETQ. The CDR3 nucleotides are TGCGCCAGCAGGACTAGCGGAGTCCTGGATACGCAGTATTTT. Translating it yields CASRTSGVLDTQYF.

J is TRBJ2-7 and V is TRBV9; TRBD1 matches 10 bases. V lost 0 bases and J lost 0; bases outside the gene matches: 12. The CDR3 has 19 residues. Germline assignment: CDR1 SGDLS and CDR2 YYNGEE. The CDR3 DNA reads as TGTGCCAGCAGCGTAGTCCCGACCGGGACAGGGGCTAGCTCCTACGAGCAGTACTTC. It specifies CASSVVPTGTGASSYEQYF.

This chain links TRBV11-2 with TRBJ1-3; D possibly corresponds to TRBD1 (6 bases). The CDR3 contains 16 residues. The V end was cut by 6 bases, the J end by 3 bases, with 18 bases between. Germline V gene sequence: CDR1 SGHAT, CDR2 FQNNGV. This CDR3 is CASSQILGALGNTIYF. The CDR3 DNA follows: TGTGCCAGCAGTCAAATACTGGGGGCCCTTGGAAACACCATATATTTT.

This chain connects TRBV5-4 to TRBJ2-4, with D tentatively TRBD1 (6 bases). Germline V gives CDR1 SGHNT, CDR2 YYREEE (reference sequence). The CDR3 runs 17 residues. V was shortened by 4 bases and J by 0 bases, with 17 bases between the two germline ends. Written as DNA, the CDR3 is TGTGCCAGCAGCGTTGGGGGCGGGCATATAGCCAAAAACATTCAGTACTTC. As protein: CASSVGGGHIAKNIQYF.

This sequence joins TRBV18 and TRBJ1-2; D gene unclear. The CDR3 is made up of 14 amino acids. The V and J ends lost 6 bases and 2 bases respectively, with 13 bases between them. CDR1 and CDR2 (germline): KGHSH, LQKENI. In DNA, the CDR3 is TGTGCCAGCTCTTTAGACGGCGGGAACTATGGCTACACCTTC. It specifies CASSLDGGNYGYTF.

The chain is built from TRBV27 and TRBJ2-1, with 8 bases identical to TRBD1. V lost 6 bases and J lost 0; bases outside the gene matches: 7. The CDR3 length is 16 residues. Germline V gene data show CDR1 as MNHEY and CDR2 as SMNVEV (reference sequence). CDR3 residues: CASSTLTGGSYNEQFF. The CDR3 DNA is TGTGCCAGCAGCACACTCACAGGGGGCTCCTACAATGAGCAGTTCTTC.

The chain links TRBV30 to TRBJ1-1; no reliable D call. The CDR3 is 11 residues long. With 1 base removed from V and 11 bases from J, the gap between germline ends came to 11 bases. From germline, CDR1 is GTSNPN and CDR2 SVGIG (reference sequence). This chain's CDR3 is CAWSAGVQAFF. CDR3 sequence (DNA): TGTGCCTGGAGTGCCGGGGTACAGGCTTTCTTT.

With regard to this clone: One base away lies a much larger clone, so this may be a sequencing read error. The V gene is TRBV24-1, the J gene TRBJ2-2; the D gene is possibly TRBD2 (5 bases). V lost 7 bases, J lost 2 bases, and 7 bases lay in between. The CDR3 runs 13 residues. Germline V gene data show CDR1 as KGHDR and CDR2 as SFDVKD. This CDR3 reads CATSRENTGELFF. CDR3 sequence (DNA): TGTGCCACCAGCCGGGAAAACACCGGGGAGCTGTTTTTT.

The chain combines TRBV9 with TRBJ1-6; D is uncertain. Trimming took off 2 bases at V and 0 bases at J, with 15 bases between the two ends. CDR1 SGDLS and CDR2 YYNGEE come from the germline V gene. The CDR3 is 18 residues long. CDR3 in amino acids: CASSVSSEGASYNSPLHF. Written as DNA, the CDR3 is TGTGCCAGCAGCGTCTCATCAGAGGGAGCCTCCTATAATTCACCCCTCCACTTT.

This rearrangement joins TRBV4-1 to TRBJ2-7; 10 nucleotides agree with TRBD2. V was clipped by 1 base and J by 6 bases; unmatched bases: 3. The CDR3 is 14 residues long. Per the germline V gene, CDR1 is MGHRA and CDR2 is YSYEKL. The CDR3 protein is CASSQVLAGVEQYF. CDR3 bases: TGCGCCAGCAGCCAAGTTCTAGCGGGAGTCGAGCAGTACTTC.

V usage is TRBV27 and J usage is TRBJ1-5; TRBD1 agrees at 7 bases. CDR3 length: 14 residues. Germline V lookup: CDR1 MNHEY, CDR2 SMNVEV (reference sequence). Trimming cost V 5 bases and J 2 bases; bases outside gene matches: 3. CDR3 nucleotides: TGTGCCAGCAGTGATACAGGGGGCAATCAGCCCCAGCATTTT. It encodes CASSDTGGNQPQHF.

This rearrangement joins TRBV6-6 to TRBJ2-7; 14 nucleotides match TRBD2. The ends lost 4 bases at V and 4 bases at J; junction bases unmatched: 6. The germline gives CDR1 MNHNY, CDR2 SVGAGI (reference sequence). The CDR3 consists of 16 residues. CDR3 in DNA: TGTGCCAGCAGTTCGGCCGGGACTAGCGGGAGTTACGAGCAGTACTTC. Encoded protein: CASSSAGTSGSYEQYF.

This chain connects TRBV6-1 to TRBJ1-5; D perhaps matches TRBD1 (5 bases). The CDR3 runs 14 residues. Germline V lookup: CDR1 MNHNS, CDR2 SASEGT. Trimming took off 2 bases at V and 4 bases at J, with 9 bases between the two ends. CDR3 DNA sequence: TGTGCCAGCAGTGAATGGACACGTAATCAGCCCCAGCATTTT. Amino acids: CASSEWTRNQPQHF.

The sample holds many counts of this clone. The chain uses TRBV7-9 and TRBJ2-2, with 7 bases identical to TRBD2. The CDR3 contains 18 residues. V was clipped by 2 bases and J by 6 bases; unmatched bases: 15. Germline lookup yields CDR1 SEHNR and CDR2 FQNEAQ (reference sequence). The CDR3 DNA is TGTGCCAGCAGCTTACAAGGGCGGGGCGCGGGAGTCGCCGGGGAGCTGTTTTTT. Encoded protein: CASSLQGRGAGVAGELFF.

V usage is TRBV28 and J usage is TRBJ1-2; TRBD1 matches 12 bases. Germline V CDR1 and CDR2: MDHEN, SYDVKM. The CDR3 length is 16 residues. V gave up 4 bases and J gave up 2 bases; unmatched junction bases: 5. This CDR3 is CASSSGTGGLNYGYTF. As DNA, the CDR3 is TGTGCCAGCAGTTCCGGGACAGGGGGCTTGAACTATGGCTACACCTTC.

CDR3 sequence reads: CASSDHPGTVDEKLFF. The CDR3, as DNA: TGTGCCAGCAGCGACCATCCCGGGACAGTAGATGAAAAACTGTTTTTT. The chain combines TRBV9 with TRBJ1-4; 7 bases agree with TRBD1. Germline-derived CDR1 and CDR2 are SGDLS and YYNGEE. The CDR3 consists of 16 residues. The ends lost 3 bases at V and 6 bases at J; junction bases unmatched: 11.

The chain links TRBV30 to TRBJ1-3; the D is unclear. V was cut by 5 bases and J by 0 bases, with 11 bases left in between. The CDR3 length is 14 residues. Looked up from germline, CDR1 is GTSNPN and CDR2 is SVGIG (reference sequence). CDR3 DNA sequence: TGTGCCTGGGGGCGACTGCCCTCTGGAAACACCATATATTTT. As protein: CAWGRLPSGNTIYF. The complete variable domain, with remaining parts taken from reference TRBV30 and TRBJ1-3, reads SQTIHQWPATLVQPVGSPLSLECTVEGTSNPNLYWYRQAAGRGLQLLFYSVGIGQISSEVPQNLSASRPQDRQFILSSKKLLLSDSGFYLCAWGRLPSGNTIYFGEGSWLTVV.